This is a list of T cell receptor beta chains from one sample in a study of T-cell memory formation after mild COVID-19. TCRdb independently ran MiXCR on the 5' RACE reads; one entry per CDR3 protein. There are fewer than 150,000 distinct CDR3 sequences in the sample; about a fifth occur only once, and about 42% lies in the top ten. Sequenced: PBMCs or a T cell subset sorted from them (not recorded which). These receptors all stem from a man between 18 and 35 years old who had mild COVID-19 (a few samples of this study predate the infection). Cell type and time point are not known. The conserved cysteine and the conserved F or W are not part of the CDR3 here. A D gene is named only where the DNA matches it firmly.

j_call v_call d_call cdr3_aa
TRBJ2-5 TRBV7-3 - ASSLEGIGTQY
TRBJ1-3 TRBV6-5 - ASSYSNGNTIY
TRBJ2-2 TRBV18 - ASSPKRPANTGELF
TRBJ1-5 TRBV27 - ASSLRGGRPQH
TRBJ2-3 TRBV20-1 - SGGSDTQY
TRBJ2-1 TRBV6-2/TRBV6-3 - ARGTGNNEQF
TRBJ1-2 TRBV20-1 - SARGVDLGGGYT
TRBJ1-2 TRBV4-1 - ASSQDPPGDTYGYT
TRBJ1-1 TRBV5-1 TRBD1 ASSPGQGKTEAF
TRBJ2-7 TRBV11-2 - ASSGTEQY
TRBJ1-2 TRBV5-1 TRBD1 ASSPPRQGVNYGYT
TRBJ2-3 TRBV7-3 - ASSLTGGQVDTQY
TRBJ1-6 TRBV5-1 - ASSLGEAASGPLH
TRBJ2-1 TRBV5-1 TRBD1 ASSWGQGGGDEQF
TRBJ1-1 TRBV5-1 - ASRQGLAYHTEAF
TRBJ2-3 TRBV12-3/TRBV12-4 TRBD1 ASRPTPGQGQGRIDTQY
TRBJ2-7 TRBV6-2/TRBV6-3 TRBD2 ASSYPPLAPASGEQY
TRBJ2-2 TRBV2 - ASSDDAGELF
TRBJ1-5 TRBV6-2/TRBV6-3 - ASSYSADQPQH
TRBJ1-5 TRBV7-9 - ASSREGVDQPQH
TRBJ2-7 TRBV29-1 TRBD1 SVELDRAGYEQY
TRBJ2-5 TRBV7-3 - ASSLSARPSETQY
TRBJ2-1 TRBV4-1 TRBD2 ASRPGGGDNEQF
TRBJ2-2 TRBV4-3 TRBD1 ASSLHFNRGPGELF
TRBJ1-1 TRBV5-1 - ASSLDSVEAF
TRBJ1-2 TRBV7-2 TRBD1 AKGDRGQFNYGYT
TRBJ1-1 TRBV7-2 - ASSRGVGCRVNTEAF
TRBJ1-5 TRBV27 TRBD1 ASSPGTGELLRPQH
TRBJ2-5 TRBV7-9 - ASSSDPGGPETQY
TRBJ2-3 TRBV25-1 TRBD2 ASSEYIAGGITDTQY
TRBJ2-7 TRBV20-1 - SAQWVYEQY
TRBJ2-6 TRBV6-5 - ASSYYGSGANVLT
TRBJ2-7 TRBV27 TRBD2 ASSLRGAYEQY
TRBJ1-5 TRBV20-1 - SARDFGSGRQPQH
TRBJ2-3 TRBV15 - ATESWGADTQY
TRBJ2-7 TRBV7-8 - ASSLAPGTGYEQY
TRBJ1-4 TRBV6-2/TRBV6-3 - ASSYGWNEKLF
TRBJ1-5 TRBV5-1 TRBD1 ASSWGTGGNQPQH
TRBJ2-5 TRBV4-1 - ASSQGARGQETQY
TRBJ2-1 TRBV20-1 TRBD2 SARDAAGAYNEQF
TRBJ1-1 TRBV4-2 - ASSQEADTEAF
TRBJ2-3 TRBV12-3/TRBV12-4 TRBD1 ASSRTGGMEDTQY
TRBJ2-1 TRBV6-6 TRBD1 ASIAPSDRGPYNEQF
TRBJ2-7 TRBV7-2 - ASSLESAAYEQY
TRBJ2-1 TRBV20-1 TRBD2 SADTTGTSGVQF
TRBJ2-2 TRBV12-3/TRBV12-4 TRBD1 ASSPRDRGTGELF
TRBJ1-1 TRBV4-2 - ASSQARGMNTEAF
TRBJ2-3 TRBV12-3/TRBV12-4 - ASSSLADTQY
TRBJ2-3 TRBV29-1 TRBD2 SVEVWGGGASDTQY
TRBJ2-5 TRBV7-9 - ASSLARGPQETQY
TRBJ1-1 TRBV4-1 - ASSQDANTEAF
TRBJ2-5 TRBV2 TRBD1 ARKERQGVQETQY